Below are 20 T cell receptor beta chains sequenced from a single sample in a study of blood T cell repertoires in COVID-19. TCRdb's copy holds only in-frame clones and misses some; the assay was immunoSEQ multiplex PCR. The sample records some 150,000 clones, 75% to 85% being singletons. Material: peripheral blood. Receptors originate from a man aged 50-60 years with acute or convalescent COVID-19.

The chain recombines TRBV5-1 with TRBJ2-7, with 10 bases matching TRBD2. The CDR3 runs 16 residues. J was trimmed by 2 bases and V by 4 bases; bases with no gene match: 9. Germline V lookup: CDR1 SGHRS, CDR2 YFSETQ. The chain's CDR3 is CASSTTLAGGPYEQYF. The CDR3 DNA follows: TGCGCCAGCAGCACCACCTTAGCGGGAGGCCCCTACGAGCAGTACTTC. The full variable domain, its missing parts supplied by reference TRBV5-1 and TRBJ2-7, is KAGVTQTPRYLIKTRGQQVTLSCSPISGHRSVSWYQQTPGQGLQFLFEYFSETQRNKGNFPGRFSGRQFSNSRSEMNVSTLELGDSALYLCASSTTLAGGPYEQYFGPGTRLTVT.

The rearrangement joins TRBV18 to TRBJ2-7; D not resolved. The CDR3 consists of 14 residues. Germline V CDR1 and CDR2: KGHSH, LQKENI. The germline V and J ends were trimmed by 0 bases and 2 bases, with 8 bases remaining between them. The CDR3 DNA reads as TGTGCCAGCTCACCACCGGTGAGGACCTACGAGCAGTACTTC. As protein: CASSPPVRTYEQYF.

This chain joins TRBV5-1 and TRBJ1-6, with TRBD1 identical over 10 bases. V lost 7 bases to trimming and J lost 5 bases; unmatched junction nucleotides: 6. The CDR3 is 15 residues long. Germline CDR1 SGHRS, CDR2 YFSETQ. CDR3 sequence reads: CASHSGTGDNSPLHF. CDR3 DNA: TGCGCCAGCCATTCCGGGACAGGGGATAATTCACCCCTCCACTTT.

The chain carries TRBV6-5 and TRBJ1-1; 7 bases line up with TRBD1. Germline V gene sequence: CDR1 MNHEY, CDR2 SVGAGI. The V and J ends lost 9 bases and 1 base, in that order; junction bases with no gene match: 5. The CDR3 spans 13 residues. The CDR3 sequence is CASSGQSNTEAFF. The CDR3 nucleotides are TGTGCCAGTTCGGGACAGTCGAACACTGAAGCTTTCTTT.

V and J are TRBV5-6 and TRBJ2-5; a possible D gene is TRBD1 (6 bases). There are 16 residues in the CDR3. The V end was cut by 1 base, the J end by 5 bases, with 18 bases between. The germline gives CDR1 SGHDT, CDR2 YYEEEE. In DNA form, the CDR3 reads TGTGCCAGCAGCTTGTATCCAGGGGTGGATAGGGAGACCCAGTACTTC. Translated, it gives CASSLYPGVDRETQYF. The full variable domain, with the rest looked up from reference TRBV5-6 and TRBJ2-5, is DAGVTQSPTHLIKTRGQQVTLRCSPKSGHDTVSWYQQALGQGPQFIFQYYEEEERQRGNFPDRFSGHQFPNYSSELNVNALLLGDSALYLCASSLYPGVDRETQYFGPGTRLLVL.

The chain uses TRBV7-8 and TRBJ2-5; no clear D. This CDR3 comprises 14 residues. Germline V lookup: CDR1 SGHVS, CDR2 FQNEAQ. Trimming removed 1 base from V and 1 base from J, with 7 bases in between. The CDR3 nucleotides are TGTGCCAGCAGCTTAGGGCGGCTCCAAGAGACCCAGTACTTC. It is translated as CASSLGRLQETQYF. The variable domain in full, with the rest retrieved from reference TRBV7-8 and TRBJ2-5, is GAGVSQSPRYKVAKRGQDVALRCDPISGHVSLFWYQQALGQGPEFLTYFQNEAQLDKSGLPSDRFFAERPEGSVSTLKIQRTQQEDSAVYLCASSLGRLQETQYFGPGTRLLVL.

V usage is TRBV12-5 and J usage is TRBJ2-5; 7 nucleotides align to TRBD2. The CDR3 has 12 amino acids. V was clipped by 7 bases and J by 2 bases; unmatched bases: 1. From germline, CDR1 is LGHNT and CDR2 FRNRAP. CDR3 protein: CASVGGQETQYF. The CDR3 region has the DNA TGTGCTAGTGTGGGGGGGCAAGAGACCCAGTACTTC. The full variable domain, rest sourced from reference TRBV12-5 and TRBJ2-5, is DARVTQTPRHKVTEMGQEVTMRCQPILGHNTVFWYRQTMMQGLELLAYFRNRAPLDDSGMPKDRFSAEMPDATLATLKIQPSEPRDSAVYFCASVGGQETQYFGPGTRLLVL.

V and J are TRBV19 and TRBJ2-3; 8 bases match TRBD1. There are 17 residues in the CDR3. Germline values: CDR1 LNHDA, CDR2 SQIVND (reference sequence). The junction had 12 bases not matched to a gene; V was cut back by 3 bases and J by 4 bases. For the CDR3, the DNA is TGTGCCAGTAGTATTCGTTTGTTCCTGGACAGGGCAGATACGCAGTATTTT. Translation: CASSIRLFLDRADTQYF.

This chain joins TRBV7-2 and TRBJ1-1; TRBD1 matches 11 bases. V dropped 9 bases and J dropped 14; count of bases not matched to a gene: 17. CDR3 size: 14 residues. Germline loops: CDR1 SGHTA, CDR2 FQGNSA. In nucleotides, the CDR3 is TGTGCCAGTAAGAAAACCCGGGACAGGGGGTTCGCATTCTTT. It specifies CASKKTRDRGFAFF.

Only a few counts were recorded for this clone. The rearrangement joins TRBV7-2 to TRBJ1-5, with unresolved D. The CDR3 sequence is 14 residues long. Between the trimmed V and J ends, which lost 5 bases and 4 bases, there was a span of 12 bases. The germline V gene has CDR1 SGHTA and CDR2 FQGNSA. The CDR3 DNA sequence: TGTGCCAGCAGCCTTGGCACAAATAATCAGCCCCAGCATTTT. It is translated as CASSLGTNNQPQHF.

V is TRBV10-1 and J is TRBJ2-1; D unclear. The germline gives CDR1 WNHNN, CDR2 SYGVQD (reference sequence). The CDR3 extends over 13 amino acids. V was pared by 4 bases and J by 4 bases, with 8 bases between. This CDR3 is CASSVGQYNEQFF. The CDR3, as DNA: TGCGCCAGCAGTGTCGGTCAATACAATGAGCAGTTCTTC.

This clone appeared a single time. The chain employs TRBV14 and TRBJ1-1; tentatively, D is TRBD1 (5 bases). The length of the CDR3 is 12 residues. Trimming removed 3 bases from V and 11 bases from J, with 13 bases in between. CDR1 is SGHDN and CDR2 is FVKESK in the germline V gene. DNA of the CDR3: TGTGCCAGCAGCCAGCGGGACCATCCGGCTTTCTTT. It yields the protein CASSQRDHPAFF.

The CDR3 protein is CASSSPDRATNYGYTF. The CDR3 DNA reads TGCGCCAGCAGCAGCCCGGACAGGGCTACTAACTATGGCTACACCTTC. The rearrangement joins TRBV5-1 to TRBJ1-2; 8 positions agree with TRBD1. V lost 4 bases and J lost 0; bases outside the gene matches: 8. CDR3 length: 16 residues. Germline assignment: CDR1 SGHRS and CDR2 YFSETQ.

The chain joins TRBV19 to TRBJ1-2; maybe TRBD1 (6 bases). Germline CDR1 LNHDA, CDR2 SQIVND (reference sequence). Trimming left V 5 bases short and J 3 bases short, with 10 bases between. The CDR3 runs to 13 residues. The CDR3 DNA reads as TGTGCCAGTAGTCCGGACAGCCACTATGGCTACACCTTC. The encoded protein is CASSPDSHYGYTF.

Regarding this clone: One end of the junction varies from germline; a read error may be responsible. The CDR3 loop reads CASSLGSGDEQYF. DNA of the CDR3: TGTGCTAGCAGCTTAGGGTCGGGGGACGAGCAGTACTTC. The chain joins TRBV7-7 to TRBJ2-7; D might be TRBD2 (6 bases). Per the germline V gene, CDR1 is SSHAT and CDR2 is FNYEAQ (reference sequence). The CDR3 is 13 amino acids.

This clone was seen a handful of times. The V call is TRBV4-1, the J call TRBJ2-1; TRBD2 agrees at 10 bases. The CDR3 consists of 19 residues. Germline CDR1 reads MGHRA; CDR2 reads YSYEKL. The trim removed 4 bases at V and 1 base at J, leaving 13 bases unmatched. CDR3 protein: CASSPPGLAFIRSYNEQFF. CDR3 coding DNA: TGCGCCAGCAGCCCGCCGGGACTAGCGTTCATCCGATCCTACAATGAGCAGTTCTTC.

The CDR3 coding sequence is TGCGCCAGCAGCTTGCGGAACACCGGGGAGCTGTTTTTT. Translating gives CASSLRNTGELFF. The chain has TRBV5-1 and TRBJ2-2; D remains ambiguous. CDR1 SGHRS and CDR2 YFSETQ come from the germline V gene. Trimming stripped 1 base from V and 1 base from J, with 2 bases between. The CDR3 spans 13 residues.

CDR3 region: CASSHLSRGDGYTF. In DNA form, the CDR3 reads TGTGCCAGCAGCCATTTAAGTCGGGGGGATGGCTACACCTTC. This chain joins TRBV3-1 (or the pseudogene TRBV3-2) and TRBJ1-2; possibly TRBD1 for D (5 bases). V was cut by 3 bases and J by 6 bases, with 14 bases left in between. The CDR3 spans 14 residues. Germline V gene data show CDR1 as LGHDT and CDR2 as YNNKEL (reference sequence).

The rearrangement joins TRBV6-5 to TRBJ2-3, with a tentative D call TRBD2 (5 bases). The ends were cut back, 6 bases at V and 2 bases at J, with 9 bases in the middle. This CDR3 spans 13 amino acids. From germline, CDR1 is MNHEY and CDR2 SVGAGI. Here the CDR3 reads CASSSGITDTQYF. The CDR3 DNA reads TGTGCCAGCAGCTCGGGGATCACAGATACGCAGTATTTT.

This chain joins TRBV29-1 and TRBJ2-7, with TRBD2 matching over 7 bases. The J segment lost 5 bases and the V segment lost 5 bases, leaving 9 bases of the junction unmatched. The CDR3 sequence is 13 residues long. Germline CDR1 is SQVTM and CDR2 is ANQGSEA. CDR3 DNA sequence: TGCAGCGTTACCGGGGGGATACTCGACGAGCAGTACTTC. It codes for CSVTGGILDEQYF.